The 24 T cell receptor beta chains reported below all come from one sample, sequenced in a study of blood T cell repertoires in COVID-19. The protocol was immunoSEQ multiplex PCR, while the TCRdb copy is restricted to in-frame clones and leaves out a portion. This table has 200,000 to 300,000 clones, 86% appearing once. Sequenced sample: peripheral blood. The receptor set was obtained from a man between 60 and 75 years old with acute or convalescent COVID-19.

The chain recombines TRBV27 with TRBJ2-3; 8 nucleotides line up with TRBD2. The J segment lost 3 bases and the V segment lost 5 bases, leaving 10 bases of the junction unmatched. The germline gives CDR1 MNHEY, CDR2 SMNVEV (reference sequence). The CDR3 loop spans 16 amino acids. DNA for the CDR3: TGTGCCAGCAGTCCGCTACTAGCGGCCCTTACAGATACGCAGTATTTT. Translated, it gives CASSPLLAALTDTQYF.

The rearrangement joins TRBV4-1 to TRBJ2-7, with D tentatively TRBD1 (7 bases). CDR3 size: 19 residues. Germline lookup yields CDR1 MGHRA and CDR2 YSYEKL. Trimming shortened V by 2 bases and J by 3 bases, and 26 bases separated the two germline ends. The CDR3 region has the DNA TGCGCCAGCAGCCAACGACAGGGCGGACCTGGGGGGCCCCTCTACGAGCAGTACTTC. Translated, it gives CASSQRQGGPGGPLYEQYF.

The V gene is TRBV2, the J gene TRBJ1-2; perhaps TRBD1 as D (5 bases). Trimming left V 3 bases short and J 0 bases short, with 14 bases between. From germline, CDR1 is SNHLY and CDR2 FYNNEI. The CDR3 consists of 16 residues. The chain's CDR3 is CASSEGRGVANYGYTF. DNA of the CDR3: TGTGCCAGCAGTGAGGGTCGGGGGGTAGCTAACTATGGCTACACCTTC.

This chain connects TRBV7-8 to TRBJ2-1, with 7 bases lining up with TRBD2. With 2 bases clipped from V and 0 bases from J, the junction kept 7 bases outside the gene matches. Per the germline V gene, CDR1 is SGHVS and CDR2 is FQNEAQ. The length of the CDR3 is 17 residues. The CDR3 is CASSLTSAASSYNEQFF. The CDR3 DNA reads as TGTGCCAGCAGCTTAACTAGCGCGGCGAGCTCCTACAATGAGCAGTTCTTC.

This chain links TRBV5-4 with TRBJ1-1; D possibly corresponds to TRBD1 (6 bases). From germline, CDR1 is SGHNT and CDR2 YYREEE (reference sequence). This CDR3 region has 14 residues. Trimming left V 0 bases short and J 3 bases short, with 9 bases between. For the CDR3, the DNA is TGTGCCAGCAGCTTGGGGGGGCGCGACACTGAAGCTTTCTTT. This translates into CASSLGGRDTEAFF.

The chain uses TRBV28 and TRBJ1-2; 9 bases fit TRBD1. The germline V gene has CDR1 MDHEN and CDR2 SYDVKM. The trim removed 6 bases at V and 2 bases at J, leaving 7 bases unmatched. The CDR3 is 15 amino acids. The DNA for the CDR3 is TGTGCCAGCAGACCGAGGACAGGGGCCAACTATGGCTACACCTTC. Its translation: CASRPRTGANYGYTF.

V usage is TRBV19 and J usage is TRBJ1-5; D call uncertain. Germline CDR1 LNHDA, CDR2 SQIVND (reference sequence). The CDR3 spans 13 residues. The V end lost 7 bases, the J end lost 7 bases, and 14 bases lay between the germline ends. The DNA of the CDR3 is TGTGCCAGTACTGTTTCGGGGTTCCAGCCCCAGCATTTT. It yields the protein CASTVSGFQPQHF.

This clone was seen only once. The CDR3 DNA reads as TGTGCCAGCAGCCAAGGAGGGACTAGCGGGATCTCCTACGAGCAGTACTTC. It translates to CASSQGGTSGISYEQYF. This sequence joins TRBV14 and TRBJ2-7, with 13 nucleotides matching TRBD2. The CDR3 contains 17 residues. Trimming cost V 1 base and J 0 bases; bases outside gene matches: 3. In germline, CDR1 is SGHDN, CDR2 FVKESK.

The chain recombines TRBV9 with TRBJ2-7; 10 bases line up with TRBD2. Germline V gene sequence: CDR1 SGDLS, CDR2 YYNGEE. V shed 0 bases and J 6 bases; nucleotides not matched to a gene: 6. The CDR3 extends over 15 amino acids. The CDR3 region has the DNA TGTGCCAGCAGCGTAGGCCTAGCGGGAGAGGGCGAGCAGTACTTC. It codes for CASSVGLAGEGEQYF.

This chain uses TRBV5-1 with TRBJ1-4, with D possibly TRBD1 on 6 matching bases. V lost 4 bases and J 4 bases, leaving 8 bases between the germline ends. Germline CDR1 reads SGHRS; CDR2 reads YFSETQ. The CDR3 runs to 13 residues. The CDR3 DNA follows: TGCGCCAGCAGCGGACAGAGTAATGAAAAACTGTTTTTT. This codes for CASSGQSNEKLFF.

The chain has TRBV12-3 or TRBV12-4 and TRBJ1-2, with D hard to call. V was trimmed by 6 bases and J by 4 bases, leaving 9 bases between them. The CDR3 spans 12 residues. The CDR3 here is CASSSETYGYTF. The CDR3 coding sequence is TGTGCCAGCAGCTCAGAAACCTATGGCTACACCTTC.

The V and J genes are TRBV29-1 and TRBJ1-3, with TRBD1 matching over 7 bases. The CDR3 is made up of 13 amino acids. Trimming took 6 bases from V and 4 from J; bases not matched to a gene: 6. Germline CDR1 SQVTM, CDR2 ANQGSEA. The CDR3 sequence is CSVTETGGNTIYF. The DNA of the CDR3 is TGCAGCGTGACGGAGACAGGGGGAAACACCATATATTTT.

This clone occurred a few times. The V and J genes are TRBV11-1 and TRBJ2-7; D might be TRBD1 (6 bases). Germline V CDR1 and CDR2: SGHAT, FQDESV (reference sequence). The CDR3 has 15 residues. V gave up 6 bases and J gave up 1 base, with 16 bases separating them. CDR3 coding DNA: TGTGCCAGCAGTAGAAGATGGGACATTTCCTACGAGCAGTACTTC. It translates to CASSRRWDISYEQYF.

The V gene is TRBV7-9, the J gene TRBJ1-3; the D is unclear. Trimming pared 2 bases from V and 5 bases from J, leaving 16 bases between. CDR1 is SEHNR, CDR2 FQNEAQ, per germline (reference sequence). CDR3 size: 16 residues. CDR3 protein: CASSLLLGEGRNTIYF. CDR3 sequence (DNA): TGTGCCAGCAGCTTACTTCTCGGTGAGGGTAGAAACACCATATATTTT.

This clone was recorded a few times. V usage is TRBV6-4 and J usage is TRBJ1-2, with D tentatively TRBD1 (6 bases). The CDR3 runs to 13 residues. V lost 8 bases, J lost 7 bases, and 17 bases lay in between. Germline loops: CDR1 MRHNA, CDR2 SNTAGT. CDR3 sequence: CASRPGAGAGYTF. CDR3 sequence (DNA): TGTGCCAGCCGCCCCGGGGCAGGGGCTGGCTACACCTTC.

The V and J genes are TRBV4-2 and TRBJ2-7, with 12 bases identical to TRBD2. The CDR3 is 15 residues long. Trimming removed 3 bases from V and 1 base from J; junction bases left unmatched: 1. CDR1 is LGHNA and CDR2 is YNFKEQ in the germline V gene. The CDR3 reads CASSQTSGSSYEQYF. The CDR3 DNA reads TGTGCCAGCAGCCAGACTAGCGGGAGTTCCTACGAGCAGTACTTC.

This chain links TRBV11-3 with TRBJ1-1; tentative D call: TRBD1 (5 bases). Trimming removed 5 bases from V and 1 base from J, with 11 bases in between. Germline lookup yields CDR1 SGHNT and CDR2 YENEEA. The CDR3 runs to 14 residues. In DNA, the CDR3 is TGTGCCAGCAGCCCTCGGGGGGGGAACACTGAAGCTTTCTTT. Protein product: CASSPRGGNTEAFF.

The rearrangement uses TRBV15 and TRBJ1-2, with 9 bases that match TRBD1. The germline V gene encodes CDR1 LNHNV and CDR2 YYDKDF (reference sequence). The V segment lost 3 bases and the J segment 5 bases; nucleotides outside the gene matches: 1. The CDR3 loop spans 13 amino acids. CDR3 loop: CATSRDRGYGYTF. The CDR3 DNA reads TGTGCCACCAGCAGGGACAGGGGATATGGCTACACCTTC.

V usage is TRBV28 and J usage is TRBJ1-4, with a weak D call TRBD1 (5 bases). Germline CDR1 is MDHEN and CDR2 is SYDVKM. The CDR3 runs 16 residues. Trimming stripped 3 bases from V and 6 bases from J, with 17 bases between. For the CDR3, the DNA is TGTGCCAGCAGTTTCCACCGGGGACTAAGGGATGAAAAACTGTTTTTT. Its translation is CASSFHRGLRDEKLFF.

This clone has just one count. The J gene is TRBJ2-1, the V gene TRBV5-4, with 15 bases lining up with TRBD2. J lost 1 base, V lost 4 bases, and 6 bases had no gene match. The CDR3 is 18 amino acids. Per the germline V gene, CDR1 is SGHNT and CDR2 is YYREEE (reference sequence). CDR3 nucleotides: TGTGCCAGCAGCCCGGGACTAGCGGGAGGACGGTCCTACAATGAGCAGTTCTTC. It translates to CASSPGLAGGRSYNEQFF.

The V and J genes are TRBV9 and TRBJ1-2; TRBD1 agrees at 10 bases. Germline V gives CDR1 SGDLS, CDR2 YYNGEE. The CDR3 totals 14 residues. With 7 bases clipped from V and 8 bases from J, the junction kept 11 bases outside the gene matches. CDR3 DNA sequence: TGTGCCAGCGGTCCGGGACAGGGGTTGGGAGGCTACACCTTC. Protein: CASGPGQGLGGYTF.

The chain recombines TRBV18 with TRBJ1-5; D is unclear. Germline V gene data show CDR1 as KGHSH and CDR2 as LQKENI. The ends were cut back, 3 bases at V and 4 bases at J, with 13 bases in the middle. The CDR3 length is 15 residues. The CDR3 DNA sequence: TGTGCCAGCTCACCTTCCGACGGGAAGAATCAGCCCCAGCATTTT. Translating it yields CASSPSDGKNQPQHF.

The gene calls are TRBV7-8 and TRBJ2-1; 12 nucleotides line up with TRBD2. J lost 4 bases, V lost 5 bases, and 3 bases had no gene match. The CDR3 covers 15 residues. Germline-derived CDR1 and CDR2 are SGHVS and FQNEAQ. CDR3 sequence reads: CASSLGTSGYNEQFF. The CDR3 DNA reads as TGTGCCAGCAGCCTGGGGACTAGCGGGTACAATGAGCAGTTCTTC. Full variable domain (missing parts from reference TRBV7-8 and TRBJ2-1): GAGVSQSPRYKVAKRGQDVALRCDPISGHVSLFWYQQALGQGPEFLTYFQNEAQLDKSGLPSDRFFAERPEGSVSTLKIQRTQQEDSAVYLCASSLGTSGYNEQFFGPGTRLTVL.

The chain joins TRBV19 to TRBJ1-1; weak D call: TRBD1 (6 bases). Per the germline V gene, CDR1 is LNHDA and CDR2 is SQIVND (reference sequence). The CDR3 totals 12 residues. V lost 10 bases to trimming and J lost 7 bases, with 16 bases between them. Here the CDR3 DNA reads TGTGCCACCGTAAGGGGGTGGAATGAAGCTTTCTTT. Translation gives CATVRGWNEAFF.